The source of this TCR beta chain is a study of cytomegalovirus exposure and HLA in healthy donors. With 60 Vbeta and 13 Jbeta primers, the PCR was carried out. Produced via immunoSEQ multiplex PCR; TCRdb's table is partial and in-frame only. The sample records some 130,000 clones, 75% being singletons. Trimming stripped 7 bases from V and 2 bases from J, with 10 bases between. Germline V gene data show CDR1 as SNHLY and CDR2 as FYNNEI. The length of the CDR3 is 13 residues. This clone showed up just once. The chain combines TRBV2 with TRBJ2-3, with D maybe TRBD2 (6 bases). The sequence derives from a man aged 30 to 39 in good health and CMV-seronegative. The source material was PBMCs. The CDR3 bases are TGTGCCAGCAACCCGGGGGTCACAGATACGCAGTATTTT. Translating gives CASNPGVTDTQYF.